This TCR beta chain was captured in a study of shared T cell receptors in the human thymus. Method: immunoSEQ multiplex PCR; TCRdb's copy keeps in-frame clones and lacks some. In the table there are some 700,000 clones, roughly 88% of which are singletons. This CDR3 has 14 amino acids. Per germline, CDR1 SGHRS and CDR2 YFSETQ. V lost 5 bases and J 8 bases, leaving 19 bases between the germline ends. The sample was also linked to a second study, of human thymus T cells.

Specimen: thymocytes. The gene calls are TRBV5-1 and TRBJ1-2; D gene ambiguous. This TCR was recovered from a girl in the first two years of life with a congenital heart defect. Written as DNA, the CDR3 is TGCGCCAGCAGGTCTACAGAAAATGTCGGCGGCTACACCTTC. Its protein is CASRSTENVGGYTF.